The next 20 T cell receptor beta chains were all read from a single sample in a study of PD-L1 blockade in urothelial cancer. The protocol was immunoSEQ multiplex PCR, while the TCRdb copy is restricted to in-frame clones and leaves out a portion. The sample consists of more than 30,000 clones, more than 70% of them appearing once. The sequences come from PBMCs, collected around atezolizumab (anti-PD-L1) treatment. The receptor source for this set is a man aged 55 to 70 with urothelial cancer.

The rearrangement uses TRBV5-1 and TRBJ2-7; 11 nucleotides agree with TRBD2. Per germline, CDR1 SGHRS and CDR2 YFSETQ. The trim removed 3 bases at V and 4 bases at J, leaving 9 bases unmatched. The CDR3 has 16 amino acids. The CDR3 loop reads CASSWWSSGGGYEQYF. The CDR3 DNA follows: TGCGCCAGCAGCTGGTGGAGTAGCGGGGGGGGTTACGAGCAGTACTTC. The full variable domain, in which reference TRBV5-1 and TRBJ2-7 provide the parts outside the CDR3, is KAGVTQTPRYLIKTRGQQVTLSCSPISGHRSVSWYQQTPGQGLQFLFEYFSETQRNKGNFPGRFSGRQFSNSRSEMNVSTLELGDSALYLCASSWWSSGGGYEQYFGPGTRLTVT.

The CDR3 sequence: CASSSRTGGMAEAFF. For the CDR3, the DNA is TGTGCCAGTAGTTCCAGGACAGGGGGTATGGCTGAAGCTTTCTTT. This chain connects TRBV19 to TRBJ1-1, with 10 nucleotides matching TRBD1. Germline CDR1 reads LNHDA; CDR2 reads SQIVND (reference sequence). V was clipped by 5 bases and J by 6 bases; unmatched bases: 9. This CDR3 has 15 residues.

The chain couples TRBV5-1 to TRBJ1-4, with a tentative D call TRBD1 (5 bases). Trimming removed 1 base from V and 3 bases from J, with 10 bases in between. This CDR3 has 15 residues. Looked up from germline, CDR1 is SGHRS and CDR2 is YFSETQ. The CDR3 region is CASSLRGGPNEKLFF. The DNA for the CDR3 is TGCGCCAGCAGCTTGAGGGGAGGACCTAATGAAAAACTGTTTTTT.

The V call is TRBV18, the J call TRBJ1-1; 8 nucleotides line up with TRBD1. Unmatched junction bases numbered 5, after V lost 4 bases and J lost 1 base. The length of the CDR3 is 15 residues. Per the germline V gene, CDR1 is KGHSH and CDR2 is LQKENI. Written as DNA, the CDR3 is TGTGCCAGCTCACTAGTGACAGGGGAGAACACTGAAGCTTTCTTT. Protein product: CASSLVTGENTEAFF. The full variable domain, completed using reference TRBV18 and TRBJ1-1, is NAGVMQNPRHLVRRRGQEARLRCSPMKGHSHVYWYRQLPEEGLKFMVYLQKENIIDESGMPKERFSAEFPKEGPSILRIQQVVRGDSAAYFCASSLVTGENTEAFFGQGTRLTVV.

The rearrangement uses TRBV9 and TRBJ2-5; tentatively, D is TRBD2 (7 bases). CDR3 size: 17 residues. Germline V gene lookup returns CDR1 SGDLS and CDR2 YYNGEE. Trimming took 0 bases from V and 5 from J, leaving 20 bases between them. The CDR3: CASSVGIEGGAPETQYF. The CDR3, as DNA: TGTGCCAGCAGCGTAGGGATTGAGGGGGGGGCCCCGGAGACCCAGTACTTC.

The gene calls are TRBV10-2 and TRBJ2-7, with D perhaps matching TRBD2 (6 bases). V shed 2 bases and J shed 5 bases, with 16 bases lying between them. In germline, CDR1 is WSHSY, CDR2 SAAADI. CDR3 size: 15 residues. CDR3 loop: CASSERGRGSDEQYF. As DNA, the CDR3 is TGCGCCAGCAGTGAGAGGGGACGGGGGTCCGACGAGCAGTACTTC.

The chain carries TRBV2 and TRBJ1-2; D is perhaps TRBD1 (6 bases). The V and J ends lost 4 bases and 4 bases respectively, with 16 bases between them. From germline, CDR1 is SNHLY and CDR2 FYNNEI. This CDR3 spans 15 amino acids. In nucleotides, the CDR3 is TGTGCCAGCAGTGTAGACAGGACAACCTCCTATGGCTACACCTTC. This sequence encodes CASSVDRTTSYGYTF.

About this clone: An end of the junction does not agree with germline; a read error may underlie this. The V and J genes are TRBV28 and TRBJ1-2, with D unclear. Germline CDR1 MDHEN, CDR2 SYDVKM. The CDR3 has 12 amino acids. The CDR3 DNA reads TGTGCCAGCAGGTCCACCAACTCTGGCTACACCTTC. Protein sequence: CASRSTNSGYTF.

A remark on this clone: Other DNA sequences of this sample code for an identical CDR3. This chain's CDR3 is CASSLRQGAINPRGYTF. The CDR3 DNA reads TGTGCCAGCAGCTTACGGCAGGGGGCTATAAACCCCCGTGGCTACACCTTC. The V and J genes are TRBV5-8 and TRBJ1-2, with 8 bases fitting TRBD1. Per the germline V gene, CDR1 is SGHTS and CDR2 is YDEGEE. The CDR3 contains 17 residues. Germline trimming cut 2 bases from V and 7 bases from J; bases unmatched to any gene: 16.

The rearrangement links TRBV5-1 to TRBJ2-2; 7 bases fit TRBD1. The germline V gene encodes CDR1 SGHRS and CDR2 YFSETQ. This CDR3 has 16 residues. With V trimmed by 4 bases and J by 0 bases, 6 bases remained unmatched. CDR3 nucleotide sequence: TGCGCCAGCAGCGCGACAGGGAGTTCGAACACCGGGGAGCTGTTTTTT. Translation: CASSATGSSNTGELFF.

This rearrangement joins TRBV29-1 to TRBJ1-3; unclear D gene. The CDR3 sequence is 13 residues long. Germline lookup yields CDR1 SQVTM and CDR2 ANQGSEA. V was trimmed by 7 bases and J by 7 bases, leaving 17 bases between them. CDR3 sequence reads: CSAAGYGSNTIYF. The CDR3 DNA follows: TGCAGCGCGGCGGGATATGGGTCGAACACCATATATTTT.

The chain is built from TRBV13 and TRBJ1-4, with a possible D match to TRBD1 (6 bases). This CDR3 is 14 amino acids long. Germline V CDR1 and CDR2: PRHDT, FYEKMQ (reference sequence). Trimming removed 7 bases at V and 8 bases at J, with 17 bases between. The CDR3 region has the DNA TGTGCCAGCATGGTAACAGGGACGGGGGAAAAACTGTTTTTT. Translated: CASMVTGTGEKLFF.

This chain connects TRBV19 to TRBJ1-1; no definite D call. Trimming removed 4 bases at V and 4 bases at J, with 16 bases between. This CDR3 contains 15 residues. The V gene's germline CDR1 is LNHDA and CDR2 SQIVND (reference sequence). The CDR3: CASSNHLARGTEAFF. The CDR3 nucleotides are TGTGCCAGTAGTAACCACCTAGCGCGGGGCACTGAAGCTTTCTTT.

The genes are TRBV10-3 and TRBJ1-1; D ambiguous. This CDR3 spans 11 amino acids. V was trimmed by 6 bases and J by 3 bases, leaving 5 bases between them. Germline V gene sequence: CDR1 ENHRY, CDR2 SYGVKD. CDR3 in amino acids: CAISRDTEAFF. The CDR3 bases are TGTGCCATCAGCCGGGACACTGAAGCTTTCTTT.

This clone was seen just once. The germline gene is not matched at one end of the junction; a read error may be the cause. This rearrangement joins TRBV28 to TRBJ2-7, with 9 bases that match TRBD1. The CDR3 has 13 residues. The V gene's germline CDR1 is MDHEN and CDR2 SYDVKM. The DNA of the CDR3 is TGTGCCAGCAGTTTCCGCACAGGGGGCGGTTGGGACTTC. As protein: CASSFRTGGGWDF.

J is TRBJ1-5 and V is TRBV6-1; D perhaps matches TRBD1 (5 bases). CDR1 MNHNS and CDR2 SASEGT come from the germline V gene. The CDR3 spans 14 residues. Trimming took 8 bases from V and 5 from J, leaving 16 bases between them. The CDR3 DNA sequence: TGTGCCAGCGGAGCGGGGGGAGAATATCAGCCCCAGCATTTT. It yields the protein CASGAGGEYQPQHF.

V usage is TRBV7-2 and J usage is TRBJ2-1; 10 nucleotides agree with TRBD2. Germline CDR1 SGHTA, CDR2 FQGNSA. The CDR3 consists of 15 residues. The junction had 9 bases not matched to a gene; V was cut back by 5 bases and J by 8 bases. The CDR3, as DNA: TGTGCCAGCAGCCGGCCGGGACTAGCGATAGATGAGCAGTTCTTC. Encoded protein: CASSRPGLAIDEQFF.

The CDR3 DNA is TGTGCCTGGAGTATTACGGGTACCTACGAGCAGTACTTC. It translates to CAWSITGTYEQYF. The chain has TRBV30 and TRBJ2-7; D not resolved. Trimming pared 2 bases from V and 2 bases from J, leaving 10 bases between. Germline V lookup: CDR1 GTSNPN, CDR2 SVGIG (reference sequence). The CDR3 consists of 13 residues.

The chain uses TRBV4-3 and TRBJ2-3; D unresolved. V was clipped by 0 bases and J by 3 bases, with 7 bases between them. There are 14 residues in the CDR3. CDR1 and CDR2 from the germline V gene are LGHNA and YSLEER. Here the CDR3 reads CASSQDSRTDTQYF. CDR3 coding DNA: TGCGCCAGCAGCCAAGATAGTCGGACAGATACGCAGTATTTT.

The rearrangement uses TRBV28 and TRBJ2-1, with 15 positions matching TRBD2. The CDR3 spans 15 residues. The junction had 9 bases not matched to a gene; V was cut back by 6 bases and J by 12 bases. Germline lookup yields CDR1 MDHEN and CDR2 SYDVKM. CDR3 DNA: TGTGCCAGCAGCAGGACTAGCGGGAGGGCCCTTGTGCAGTTCTTC. This translates into CASSRTSGRALVQFF.